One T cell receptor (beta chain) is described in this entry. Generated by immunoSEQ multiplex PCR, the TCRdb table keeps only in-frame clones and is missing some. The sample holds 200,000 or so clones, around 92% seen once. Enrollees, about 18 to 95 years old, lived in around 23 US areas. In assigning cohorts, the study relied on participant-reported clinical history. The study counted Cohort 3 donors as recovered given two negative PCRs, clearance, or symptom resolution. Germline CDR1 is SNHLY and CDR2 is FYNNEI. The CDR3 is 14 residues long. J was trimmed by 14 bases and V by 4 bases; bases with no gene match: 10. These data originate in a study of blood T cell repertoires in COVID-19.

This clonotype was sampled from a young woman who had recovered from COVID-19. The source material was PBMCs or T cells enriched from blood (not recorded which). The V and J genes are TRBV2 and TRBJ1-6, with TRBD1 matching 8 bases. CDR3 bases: TGTGCCAGCAGTGGACAGGGGCCCCTTTTATCCCTCCACTTT. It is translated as CASSGQGPLLSLHF.